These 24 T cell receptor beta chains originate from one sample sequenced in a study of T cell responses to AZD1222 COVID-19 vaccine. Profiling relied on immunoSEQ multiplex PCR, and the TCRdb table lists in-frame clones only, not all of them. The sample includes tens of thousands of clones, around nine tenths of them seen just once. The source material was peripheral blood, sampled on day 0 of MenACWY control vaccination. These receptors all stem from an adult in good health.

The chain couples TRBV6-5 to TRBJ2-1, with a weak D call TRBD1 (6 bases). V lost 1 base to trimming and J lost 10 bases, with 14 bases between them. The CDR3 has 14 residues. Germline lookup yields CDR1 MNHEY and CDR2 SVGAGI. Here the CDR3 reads CASSYLLSQGEQFF. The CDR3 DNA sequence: TGTGCCAGCAGTTACTTACTCAGTCAGGGGGAGCAGTTCTTC.

The CDR3: CSASGWKARNEKLFF. The CDR3 nucleotides are TGCAGTGCTAGTGGGTGGAAGGCGCGGAATGAAAAACTGTTTTTT. V gene TRBV20-1 combines with J gene TRBJ1-4, with no clear D. The germline V gene encodes CDR1 DFQATT and CDR2 SNEGSKA (reference sequence). Trimming left V 3 bases short and J 5 bases short, with 16 bases between. This CDR3 comprises 15 residues.

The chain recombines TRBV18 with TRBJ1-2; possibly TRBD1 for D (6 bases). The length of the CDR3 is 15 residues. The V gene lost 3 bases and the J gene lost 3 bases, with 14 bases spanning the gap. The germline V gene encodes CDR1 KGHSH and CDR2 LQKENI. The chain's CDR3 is CASSPVRGGYYGYTF. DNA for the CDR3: TGTGCCAGCTCACCGGTAAGGGGGGGGTACTATGGCTACACCTTC.

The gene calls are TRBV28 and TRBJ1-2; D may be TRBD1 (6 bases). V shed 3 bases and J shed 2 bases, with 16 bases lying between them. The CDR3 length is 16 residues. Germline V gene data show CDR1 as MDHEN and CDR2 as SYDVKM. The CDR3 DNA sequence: TGTGCCAGCAGTTTCGGGGGGCTGGGGGACAACTATGGCTACACCTTC. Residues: CASSFGGLGDNYGYTF.

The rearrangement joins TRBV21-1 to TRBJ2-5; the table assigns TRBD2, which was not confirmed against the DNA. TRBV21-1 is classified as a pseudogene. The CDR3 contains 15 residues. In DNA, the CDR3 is TGTGCCAGCAGACCCGGGACTACTCCTCAAGAGACCCAGTACTTC. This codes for CASRPGTTPQETQYF.

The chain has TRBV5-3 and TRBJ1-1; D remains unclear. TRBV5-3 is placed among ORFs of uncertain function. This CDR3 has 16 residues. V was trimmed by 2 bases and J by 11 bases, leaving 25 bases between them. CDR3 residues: CARSFVLSLGRGGAFF. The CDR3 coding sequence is TGTGCCAGAAGCTTTGTACTATCCTTGGGCCGGGGAGGCGCTTTCTTT.

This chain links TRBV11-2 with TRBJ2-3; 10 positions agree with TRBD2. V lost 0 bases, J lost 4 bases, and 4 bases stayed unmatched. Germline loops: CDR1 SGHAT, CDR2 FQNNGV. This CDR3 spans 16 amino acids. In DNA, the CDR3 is TGTGCCAGCAGCTTAGACCTAGCGGGAGTATCAGATACGCAGTATTTT. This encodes CASSLDLAGVSDTQYF.

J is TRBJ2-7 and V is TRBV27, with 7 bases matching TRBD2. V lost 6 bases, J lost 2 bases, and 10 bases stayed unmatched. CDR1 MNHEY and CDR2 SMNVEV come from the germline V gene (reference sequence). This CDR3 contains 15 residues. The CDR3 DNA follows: TGTGCCAGCAGCCCTCCCCTAGCGGAGGCCTACGAGCAGTACTTC. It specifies CASSPPLAEAYEQYF.

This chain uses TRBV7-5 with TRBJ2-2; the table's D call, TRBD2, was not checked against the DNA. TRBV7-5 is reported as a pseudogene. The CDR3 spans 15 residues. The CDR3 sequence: CVRSLEGGYTGELFF. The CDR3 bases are TGTGTCAGAAGCTTAGAGGGGGGGTACACCGGGGAGCTGTTTTTT.

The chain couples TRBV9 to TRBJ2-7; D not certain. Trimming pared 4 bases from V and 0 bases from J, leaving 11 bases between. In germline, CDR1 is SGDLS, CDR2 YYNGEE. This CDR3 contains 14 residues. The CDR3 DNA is TGTGCCAGCAGCCCCACGTTGGCCTCCTACGAGCAGTACTTC. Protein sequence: CASSPTLASYEQYF. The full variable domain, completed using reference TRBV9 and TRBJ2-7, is DSGVTQTPKHLITATGQRVTLRCSPRSGDLSVYWYQQSLDQGLQFLIQYYNGEERAKGNILERFSAQQFPDLHSELNLSSLELGDSALYFCASSPTLASYEQYFGPGTRLTVT.

CDR3 loop: CASSADRGGQPQHF. CDR3 sequence (DNA): TGTGCCAGCAGCGCAGACAGGGGCGGTCAGCCCCAGCATTTT. The chain uses TRBV7-2 and TRBJ1-5; TRBD1 matches at 8 bases. Germline CDR1 SGHTA, CDR2 FQGNSA. This CDR3 is 14 amino acids long. V lost 5 bases, J lost 6 bases, and 6 bases stayed unmatched.

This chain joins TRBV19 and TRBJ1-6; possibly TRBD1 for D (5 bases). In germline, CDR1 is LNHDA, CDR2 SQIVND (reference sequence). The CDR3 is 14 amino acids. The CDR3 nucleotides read TGTGCGACCCATGGGGGACTGACTAATTCACCCCTCCACTTT. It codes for CATHGGLTNSPLHF. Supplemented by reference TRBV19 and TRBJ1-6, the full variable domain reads DGGITQSPKYLFRKEGQNVTLSCEQNLNHDAMYWYRQDPGQGLRLIYYSQIVNDFQKGDIAEGYSVSREKKESFPLTVTSAQKNPTAFYLCATHGGLTNSPLHFGNGTRLTVT.

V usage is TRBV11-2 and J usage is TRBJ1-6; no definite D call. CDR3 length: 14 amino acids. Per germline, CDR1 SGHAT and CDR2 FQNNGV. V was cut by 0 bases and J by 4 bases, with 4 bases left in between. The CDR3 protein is CASSLDSYNSPLHF. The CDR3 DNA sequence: TGTGCCAGCAGCTTAGACAGTTATAATTCACCCCTCCACTTT. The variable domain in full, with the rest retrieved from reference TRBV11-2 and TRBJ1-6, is EAGVAQSPRYKIIEKRQSVAFWCNPISGHATLYWYQQILGQGPKLLIQFQNNGVVDDSQLPKDRFSAERLKGVDSTLKIQPAKLEDSAVYLCASSLDSYNSPLHFGNGTRLTVT.

CDR3 DNA sequence: TGCGCCAGCAGCGAGGGGGAGACCTACGAGCAGTACTTC. It encodes CASSEGETYEQYF. This chain links TRBV5-1 with TRBJ2-7; tentatively, D is TRBD1 (6 bases). The CDR3 is 13 amino acids. Germline V gene sequence: CDR1 SGHRS, CDR2 YFSETQ. Trimming removed 4 bases from V and 2 bases from J, with 10 bases in between.

CDR3 sequence: CASSLVGLASNEQFF. In DNA form, the CDR3 reads TGTGCCAGCAGCTTAGTGGGACTAGCGTCCAATGAGCAGTTCTTC. The chain uses TRBV7-9 and TRBJ2-1, with 10 nucleotides matching TRBD2. The J segment lost 6 bases and the V segment lost 1 base, leaving 3 bases of the junction unmatched. This CDR3 is 15 amino acids long. Germline V CDR1 and CDR2: SEHNR, FQNEAQ (reference sequence).

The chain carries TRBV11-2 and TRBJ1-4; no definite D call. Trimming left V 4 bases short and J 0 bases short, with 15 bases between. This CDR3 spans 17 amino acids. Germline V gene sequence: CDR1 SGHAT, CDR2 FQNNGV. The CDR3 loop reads CASSSEGLFATNEKLFF. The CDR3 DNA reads TGTGCCAGCAGCTCGGAAGGGCTTTTCGCAACTAATGAAAAACTGTTTTTT. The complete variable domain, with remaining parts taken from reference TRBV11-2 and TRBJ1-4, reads EAGVAQSPRYKIIEKRQSVAFWCNPISGHATLYWYQQILGQGPKLLIQFQNNGVVDDSQLPKDRFSAERLKGVDSTLKIQPAKLEDSAVYLCASSSEGLFATNEKLFFGSGTQLSVL.

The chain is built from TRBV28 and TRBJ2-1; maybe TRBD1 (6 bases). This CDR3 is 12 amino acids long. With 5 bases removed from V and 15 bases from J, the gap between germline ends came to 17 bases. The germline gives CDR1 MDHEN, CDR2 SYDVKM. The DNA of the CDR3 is TGTGCCAGCAGTGTCGGGATACAGGGACCGTTCTTC. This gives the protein CASSVGIQGPFF.

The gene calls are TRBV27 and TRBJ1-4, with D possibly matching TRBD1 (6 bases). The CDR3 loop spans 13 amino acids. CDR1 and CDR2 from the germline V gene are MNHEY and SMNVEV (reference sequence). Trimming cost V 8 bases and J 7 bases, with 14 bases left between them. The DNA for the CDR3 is TGTGCCAGCGCCAGGGGCGTCAGTGAAAAACTGTTTTTT. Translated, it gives CASARGVSEKLFF.

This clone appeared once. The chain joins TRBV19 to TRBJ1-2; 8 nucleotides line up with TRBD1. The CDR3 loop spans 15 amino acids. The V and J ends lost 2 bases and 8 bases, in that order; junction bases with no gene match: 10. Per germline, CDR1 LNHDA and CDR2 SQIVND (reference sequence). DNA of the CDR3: TGTGCCAGTAGTATAAGCGGAGACAGGGGCTACGGCTACACCTTC. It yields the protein CASSISGDRGYGYTF. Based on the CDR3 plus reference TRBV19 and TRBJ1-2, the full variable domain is DGGITQSPKYLFRKEGQNVTLSCEQNLNHDAMYWYRQDPGQGLRLIYYSQIVNDFQKGDIAEGYSVSREKKESFPLTVTSAQKNPTAFYLCASSISGDRGYGYTFGSGTRLTVV.

The CDR3 coding sequence is TGTGCCAGCAGCCCACAGGGGGGGACTGAAGCTTTCTTT. It codes for CASSPQGGTEAFF. This chain uses TRBV5-6 with TRBJ1-1; 8 bases fit TRBD1. Germline V gene data show CDR1 as SGHDT and CDR2 as YYEEEE. The CDR3 is 13 residues long. The V segment lost 4 bases and the J segment 5 bases; nucleotides outside the gene matches: 4.

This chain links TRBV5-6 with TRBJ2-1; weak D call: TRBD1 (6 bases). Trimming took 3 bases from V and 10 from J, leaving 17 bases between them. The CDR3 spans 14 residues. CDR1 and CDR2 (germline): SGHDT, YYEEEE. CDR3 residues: CASSSKRTVQEQFF. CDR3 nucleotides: TGTGCCAGCAGCTCCAAACGGACAGTTCAAGAGCAGTTCTTC.

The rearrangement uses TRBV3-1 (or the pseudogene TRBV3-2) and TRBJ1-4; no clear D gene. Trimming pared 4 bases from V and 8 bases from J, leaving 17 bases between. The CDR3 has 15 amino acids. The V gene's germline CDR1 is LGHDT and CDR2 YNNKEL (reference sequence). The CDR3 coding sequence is TGTGCCAGCAGCCTCAACGCCGGGCGTCGGGAAAAACTGTTTTTT. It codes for CASSLNAGRREKLFF.

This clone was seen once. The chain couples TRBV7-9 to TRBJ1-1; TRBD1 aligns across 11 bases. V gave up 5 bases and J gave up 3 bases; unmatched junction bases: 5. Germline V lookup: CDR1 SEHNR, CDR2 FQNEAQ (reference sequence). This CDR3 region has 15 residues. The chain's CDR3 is CASSPPGQGDTEAFF. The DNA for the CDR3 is TGTGCCAGCAGCCCGCCGGGACAGGGGGACACTGAAGCTTTCTTT.

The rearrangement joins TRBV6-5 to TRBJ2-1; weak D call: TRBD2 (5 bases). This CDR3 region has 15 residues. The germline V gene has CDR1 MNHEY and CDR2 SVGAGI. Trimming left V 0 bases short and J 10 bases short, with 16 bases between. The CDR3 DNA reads TGTGCCAGCAGTTACTCAAATACCCCCCGAGGGGAGCAGTTCTTC. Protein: CASSYSNTPRGEQFF.